This T cell receptor (beta chain) was captured in a study of vaccination effects on CD4 cells after COVID-19. This clone was recorded only once. What it binds is unknown. Overall study findings and caveats: After vaccination of healthy people, only 1 of 255 vaccine-induced clones cross-reacted with common cold coronaviruses. There was marked clonal contraction among infection- and vaccine-induced clones late after vaccination.

Antigen-specific CD4+ T cell clonotypes were called by their expansion after viral peptide-pool culture in ViraFEST. Upon completion of about eleven days in culture, CD4+ T cells were isolated. Every participant took two doses of the BNT162b2 or mRNA-1273 vaccine. TCRdb's table, derived via immunoSEQ multiplex PCR, lists solely in-frame clones and lacks some. The top ten clones hold roughly 1.5% of a sample with approximately 65,000 clones, just under 75% of them seen once. This clonotype originated in a human donor who received a COVID-19 vaccine. The input for sequencing was CD4+ T cells from PBMCs cultured with HCoV-229E spike peptides, taken after COVID-19 vaccination.

This chain's CDR3 is CASSYSSGGLWVYEQYV. The CDR3 nucleotides are TGTGCCAGCAGTTACTCCAGCGGGGGTCTATGGGTCTACGAGCAGTACGTC. This chain uses TRBV6-2 or TRBV6-3 with TRBJ2-7; TRBD2 agrees at 8 bases. V gave up 0 bases and J gave up 3 bases; unmatched junction bases: 10. CDR3 length: 17 amino acids. The V gene's germline CDR1 is MNHEY and CDR2 SVGEGT.